Presented here are 27 T cell receptor beta chains from one specimen sequenced in a study of T-cell reconstitution after alpha-beta-depleted transplantation in children. Unique molecular identifiers were incorporated into the prepared TCRbeta library. TCRdb redid the calling of the PCR reads with MiXCR, one entry per CDR3 protein. Among 540,000 or so distinct CDR3 sequences listed, about 21% were seen once. The sequencing here drew on PBMCs, mostly from graft donor cells, taken 360 days after TCRalphabeta/CD19-depleted stem cell transplant. The receptors shown here come from a boy younger than two who had a stem cell transplant for acute myeloid leukemia, so the T cells may come from the graft donor.

This clonotype has a count of ten or more. The chain joins TRBV9 to TRBJ2-1; a weak D match, TRBD1 (6 bases). With 4 bases removed from V and 5 bases from J, the gap between germline ends came to 19 bases. Germline assignment: CDR1 SGDLS and CDR2 YYNGEE. CDR3 size: 16 residues. The CDR3 coding sequence is TGTGCCAGCAGCACCCCTGGGGACACCCCTGACAATGAGCAGTTCTTC. Translation: CASSTPGDTPDNEQFF.

The chain is built from TRBV13 and TRBJ2-1; TRBD2 matches 12 bases. CDR1 and CDR2 (germline): PRHDT, FYEKMQ (reference sequence). The CDR3 has 18 residues. Germline trimming cut 6 bases from V and 0 bases from J; bases unmatched to any gene: 9. The CDR3 DNA reads TGTGCCAGCAGTAGTGGACTAGCGGGGTATTTCTCCTACAATGAGCAGTTCTTC. Translation: CASSSGLAGYFSYNEQFF.

At least ten counts were recorded for this clonotype. The CDR3 bases are TGCAGTGCTAGCGCGGATACAGATACGCAGTATTTT. It encodes CSASADTDTQYF. The chain carries TRBV20-1 and TRBJ2-3; no reliable D call. The CDR3 is made up of 12 amino acids. V shed 3 bases and J shed 3 bases, with 7 bases lying between them. CDR1 and CDR2 from the germline V gene are DFQATT and SNEGSKA (reference sequence).

The sample holds many counts of this clonotype. The V gene is TRBV7-8, the J gene TRBJ1-1, with D unresolved. Deletions cut 5 bases from V and 4 bases from J, with 8 bases between. CDR3 length: 12 residues. The germline CDR1 and CDR2 sequences are SGHVS and FQNEAQ. The CDR3 DNA reads TGTGCCAGCAGCGAAAAGGGCACTGAAGCTTTCTTT. Protein sequence: CASSEKGTEAFF.

This clonotype came up a few times. The J gene is TRBJ1-5, the V gene TRBV20-1, with 8 bases that match TRBD1. Germline V CDR1 and CDR2: DFQATT, SNEGSKA (reference sequence). The J segment lost 3 bases and the V segment lost 6 bases, leaving 13 bases of the junction unmatched. The CDR3 contains 16 residues. The chain's CDR3 is CSASGNGQGPNQPQHF. CDR3 DNA sequence: TGCAGTGCATCTGGAAACGGACAGGGTCCCAATCAGCCCCAGCATTTT.

This sequence joins TRBV12-3 or TRBV12-4 and TRBJ2-3, with TRBD2 identical over 13 bases. V dropped 3 bases and J dropped 0; count of bases not matched to a gene: 3. The CDR3 covers 17 residues. The CDR3 nucleotides are TGTGCCAGCAGTTTGGGGGGACTAGCGGGGAGCACAGATACGCAGTATTTT. This codes for CASSLGGLAGSTDTQYF.

This clonotype was observed at least ten times. The chain employs TRBV7-9 and TRBJ2-1; the match to TRBD1 covers 8 bases. With V trimmed by 3 bases and J by 6 bases, 1 base remained unmatched. This CDR3 is built from 13 residues. Germline CDR1 is SEHNR and CDR2 is FQNEAQ (reference sequence). The CDR3 DNA sequence: TGTGCCAGCAGCTTGGACAGGGTCAATGAGCAGTTCTTC. Protein product: CASSLDRVNEQFF.

The sample holds many counts of this clonotype. The J gene is TRBJ2-7, the V gene TRBV6-2 or TRBV6-3, with 9 bases identical to TRBD1. CDR1 is MNHEY, CDR2 SVGEGT, per germline. This CDR3 has 15 amino acids. Trimming took 1 base from V and 5 from J; bases not matched to a gene: 6. In nucleotides, the CDR3 is TGTGCCAGCAGTTACTGGATGACAGGGGGAGACGAGCAGTACTTC. Amino acid sequence: CASSYWMTGGDEQYF.

This clonotype was seen only a few times. The chain employs TRBV19 and TRBJ2-7, with TRBD1 matching over 8 bases. Germline V CDR1 and CDR2: LNHDA, SQIVND (reference sequence). The CDR3 covers 15 residues. V shed 3 bases, J shed 6 bases, and the junction held 10 bases outside the gene matches. The CDR3 coding sequence is TGTGCCAGTAGTATCGGCCCAGGGGGCAGGGGCGAGCAGTACTTC. This encodes CASSIGPGGRGEQYF.

On this clonotype: A much larger clone differs from this one at a single base, so this may be a read error. The chain uses TRBV6-5 and TRBJ2-2; a possible D gene is TRBD1 (6 bases). The germline V gene has CDR1 MNHEY and CDR2 SVGAGI. V lost 5 bases and J 6 bases, leaving 7 bases between the germline ends. The CDR3 extends over 12 amino acids. The CDR3 protein is CASSRTAGELFF. The CDR3 bases are TGTGCCAGCAGTCGGACAGCCGGGGAGCTGTTTTTT.

This clonotype was seen ten or more times. The rearrangement joins TRBV11-1 to TRBJ1-1, with D possibly matching TRBD1 (5 bases). Trimming took 5 bases from V and 10 from J, leaving 17 bases between them. Per germline, CDR1 SGHAT and CDR2 FQDESV (reference sequence). This CDR3 has 13 residues. CDR3 in DNA: TGTGCCAGCAGCCCAAGGCGAGGGGATCGAGCTTTCTTT. Translated: CASSPRRGDRAFF.

There are a few counts of this clonotype. The chain uses TRBV6-6 and TRBJ2-7; D is unresolved. The CDR3 covers 12 residues. Deletions cut 7 bases from V and 7 bases from J, with 14 bases between. CDR1 is MNHNY, CDR2 SVGAGI, per germline (reference sequence). CDR3 in DNA: TGTGCCAGCACCCAAAACACGGAGGAGCAGTACTTC. This encodes CASTQNTEEQYF.

V usage is TRBV12-3 or TRBV12-4 and J usage is TRBJ1-4; D might be TRBD1 (5 bases). V dropped 0 bases and J dropped 5 bases, with 13 bases sitting between them. The CDR3 covers 16 residues. CDR3 amino acids: CASSLARQTPNEKLFF. The CDR3 DNA is TGTGCCAGCAGTTTAGCGCGACAGACCCCCAATGAAAAACTGTTTTTT.

This clonotype has ten or more counts. The chain employs TRBV20-1 and TRBJ2-3, with 8 positions matching TRBD2. The CDR3 loop spans 15 amino acids. Germline CDR1 is DFQATT and CDR2 is SNEGSKA (reference sequence). V lost 2 bases to trimming and J lost 2 bases; unmatched junction nucleotides: 6. The CDR3 DNA follows: TGCAGTGCTAGATCGTGGACTAGCATCACAGATACGCAGTATTTT. Translating gives CSARSWTSITDTQYF.

This clonotype was picked up a small number of times. V and J are TRBV20-1 and TRBJ2-1; D gene ambiguous. The germline V gene encodes CDR1 DFQATT and CDR2 SNEGSKA (reference sequence). V lost 1 base to trimming and J lost 10 bases, with 20 bases between them. This CDR3 contains 15 residues. This CDR3 reads CSARGIDHLSNEQFF. DNA for the CDR3: TGCAGTGCTAGAGGTATAGATCATCTTTCTAACGAGCAGTTCTTC.

This clonotype was seen more than once but under ten times. The V gene is TRBV12-3 or TRBV12-4, the J gene TRBJ2-1; TRBD2 matches at 7 bases. The CDR3 has 17 amino acids. Unmatched junction bases numbered 11, after V lost 2 bases and J lost 4 bases. The CDR3 loop reads CASSLFPSGDFYNEQFF. CDR3 sequence (DNA): TGTGCCAGCAGTTTATTCCCAAGCGGGGATTTTTACAATGAGCAGTTCTTC.

V and J are TRBV4-2 and TRBJ2-1; D gene unclear. Germline V gene sequence: CDR1 LGHNA, CDR2 YNFKEQ. Trimming shortened V by 5 bases and J by 10 bases, and 9 bases separated the two germline ends. CDR3 length equals 11 residues. The CDR3 bases are TGTGCCAGCAGCTCGAGTTGGGAGCAGTTCTTC. Residues: CASSSSWEQFF.

This clonotype was picked up a small number of times. The chain is built from TRBV11-2 and TRBJ1-1; tentative D call: TRBD1 (6 bases). Trimming took off 0 bases at V and 4 bases at J, with 18 bases between the two ends. The CDR3 is 17 residues long. Germline CDR1 is SGHAT and CDR2 is FQNNGV. The CDR3 loop reads CASSLEVIWGAGTEAFF. The CDR3 DNA is TGTGCCAGCAGCTTAGAGGTTATTTGGGGGGCTGGCACTGAAGCTTTCTTT. Using reference TRBV11-2 and TRBJ1-1 for the parts outside the CDR3, the full variable domain is EAGVAQSPRYKIIEKRQSVAFWCNPISGHATLYWYQQILGQGPKLLIQFQNNGVVDDSQLPKDRFSAERLKGVDSTLKIQPAKLEDSAVYLCASSLEVIWGAGTEAFFGQGTRLTVV.

The V and J genes are TRBV20-1 and TRBJ2-7; weak D call: TRBD1 (6 bases). The length of the CDR3 is 16 residues. Germline CDR1 DFQATT, CDR2 SNEGSKA (reference sequence). Trimming shortened V by 0 bases and J by 3 bases, and 18 bases separated the two germline ends. The CDR3 here is CSARDSGTRGRYEQYF. In nucleotides, the CDR3 is TGCAGTGCTAGAGATTCAGGGACAAGAGGTCGCTACGAGCAGTACTTC.

Ten or more counts support this clonotype. This rearrangement joins TRBV20-1 to TRBJ2-5, with D perhaps TRBD2 (5 bases). CDR1 and CDR2 from the germline V gene are DFQATT and SNEGSKA (reference sequence). The CDR3 is made up of 14 amino acids. V lost 1 base and J lost 4, with 13 bases in between. The CDR3: CSARVLRVPETQYF. The CDR3 DNA sequence: TGCAGTGCTAGAGTCCTGAGGGTCCCAGAGACCCAGTACTTC.

The V and J genes are TRBV6-1 and TRBJ2-5, with a tentative D call TRBD1 (6 bases). Germline lookup yields CDR1 MNHNS and CDR2 SASEGT. The CDR3 has 14 residues. V lost 6 bases, J lost 1 base, and 12 bases lay in between. The CDR3 sequence is CASSRTAFQETQYF. The CDR3 bases are TGTGCCAGCAGCAGGACAGCCTTCCAAGAGACCCAGTACTTC.

The chain carries TRBV27 and TRBJ2-3; D unclear. The CDR3 extends over 13 amino acids. In germline, CDR1 is MNHEY, CDR2 SMNVEV (reference sequence). With 5 bases removed from V and 5 bases from J, the gap between germline ends came to 11 bases. The CDR3 is CASSPLAGDTQYF. The CDR3 nucleotides are TGTGCCAGCAGTCCCCTCGCTGGAGATACGCAGTATTTT.

The rearrangement links TRBV20-1 to TRBJ2-4; the match to TRBD1 covers 7 bases. CDR1 and CDR2 from the germline V gene are DFQATT and SNEGSKA (reference sequence). The CDR3 runs 15 residues. Trimming cost V 1 base and J 4 bases; bases outside gene matches: 7. CDR3 loop: CSARGLRGLKNIQYF. The CDR3 coding sequence is TGCAGTGCTAGAGGCCTAAGGGGGCTAAAAAACATTCAGTACTTC.

The rearrangement links TRBV28 to TRBJ2-7, with 8 bases identical to TRBD1. The CDR3 is 15 amino acids. Looked up from germline, CDR1 is MDHEN and CDR2 is SYDVKM. V was clipped by 6 bases and J by 0 bases; unmatched bases: 7. The CDR3, as DNA: TGTGCCAGCAGCCTGGGACAGGACAGCTCCTACGAGCAGTACGTC. As protein: CASSLGQDSSYEQYV.

The rearrangement links TRBV24-1 to TRBJ1-1; D remains unclear. Trimming took 2 bases from V and 3 from J, leaving 3 bases between them. The germline gives CDR1 KGHDR, CDR2 SFDVKD. This CDR3 is 12 amino acids long. CDR3 region: CATSDWDTEAFF. Written as DNA, the CDR3 is TGTGCCACCAGTGATTGGGACACTGAAGCTTTCTTT.

This clonotype was observed many times. The chain employs TRBV4-2 and TRBJ1-1; a weak D match, TRBD1 (5 bases). Trimming stripped 0 bases from V and 5 bases from J, with 10 bases between. CDR3 size: 14 residues. CDR1 and CDR2 (germline): LGHNA, YNFKEQ. The CDR3 nucleotides read TGTGCCAGCAGCCAAGATCAGGGAGGGACTGAAGCTTTCTTT. Encoded protein: CASSQDQGGTEAFF.

There are many counts of this clonotype. V and J are TRBV20-1 and TRBJ2-1, with 10 positions matching TRBD1. CDR1 is DFQATT, CDR2 SNEGSKA, per germline (reference sequence). The V segment lost 3 bases and the J segment 5 bases; nucleotides outside the gene matches: 16. CDR3 size: 18 residues. The CDR3: CSARGDVSGTGADNEQFF. In DNA, the CDR3 is TGCAGTGCTAGGGGTGACGTATCCGGGACAGGGGCCGACAATGAGCAGTTCTTC.